This is a list of T cell receptor beta chains from one sample in a study of T cell repertoires in cytomegalovirus infection. Each CDR3 protein gets one entry after TCRdb re-called the reads with MiXCR. The table shows approximately 500,000 distinct CDR3 sequences, with approximately 16% occurring only once. The sequenced material came from CD8+ T cells from PBMCs. These TCRs come from a human donor in good health (CMV status not recorded). Some clones in this sample may be carry-over from other donors' samples. The CDR3 runs from the conserved cysteine through the conserved F or W. The D gene is left open where the match is weak. The size entry is marked missing in some rows and otherwise reads once, few, many or a size class.

j_call	clone_size	d_call	v_call	cdr3_aa	cdr3_nt
TRBJ2-1	many	TRBD2	TRBV6-1	CASSPRRGARNEQFF	TGTGCCAGCAGCCCCCGGCGGGGGGCGCGGAATGAGCAGTTCTTC
TRBJ1-6	-	TRBD1	TRBV20-1	CSARNRGPDNSPLHF	TGCAGTGCTAGAAACAGGGGGCCGGATAATTCACCCCTCCACTTT
TRBJ2-7	many	-	TRBV28	CASSLTLALYEQYF	TGTGCCAGCAGTTTAACCTTGGCCCTTTACGAGCAGTACTTC
TRBJ1-2	many	TRBD1	TRBV7-9	CASSLTGVNYGYTF	TGTGCCAGCAGCTTGACAGGGGTGAACTATGGCTACACCTTC
TRBJ1-5	few	-	TRBV19	CASTRDGAGQNQPQHF	TGTGCCAGTACCCGAGATGGGGCAGGCCAAAATCAGCCCCAGCATTTT
TRBJ1-2	-	-	TRBV10-3	CAISESSVTAYGYTF	TGTGCCATCAGTGAGTCTAGTGTCACCGCTTATGGCTACACCTTC
TRBJ2-1	-	-	TRBV30	CAWRRGDEQFF	TGTGCCTGGAGAAGAGGGGATGAGCAGTTCTTC
TRBJ2-7	-	TRBD1	TRBV19	CASSSGQGTGDEQYF	TGTGCCAGTAGTTCGGGACAGGGGACGGGGGACGAGCAGTACTTC
TRBJ2-5	-	-	TRBV19	CASSTGTGVTETQYF	TGTGCCAGTAGTACAGGAACGGGGGTCACGGAGACCCAGTACTTC
TRBJ2-1	many	-	TRBV12-3/TRBV12-4	CASSLKDPNEQFF	TGTGCCAGCAGTTTGAAGGATCCCAATGAGCAGTTCTTC
TRBJ2-5	few	TRBD2	TRBV6-2/TRBV6-3	CASSYNAGGEETQYF	TGTGCCAGCAGTTACAATGCGGGAGGGGAAGAGACCCAGTACTTC
TRBJ1-1	-	-	TRBV14	CASSLRTRGTEAFF	TGTGCCAGCAGCCTGCGGACACGGGGCACTGAAGCTTTCTTT
TRBJ2-7	-	-	TRBV20-1	CSARGFVSSYEQYF	TGCAGTGCTCGAGGCTTTGTGAGCTCCTACGAGCAGTACTTC
TRBJ2-1	many	TRBD2	TRBV28	CASSRPSGRKNEQFF	TGTGCCAGCAGTCGACCTAGCGGGAGAAAAAATGAGCAGTTCTTC
TRBJ1-2	many	TRBD1	TRBV29-1	CSVEFPGGDYGYTF	TGCAGCGTTGAATTCCCAGGGGGCGACTATGGCTACACCTTC
TRBJ1-2	-	-	TRBV10-3	CAISDLENYGYTF	TGTGCCATCAGTGATCTAGAAAACTATGGCTACACCTTC
TRBJ2-1	-	-	TRBV20-1	CSARPLASNEQFF	TGCAGTGCTAGACCACTAGCATCCAATGAGCAGTTCTTC
TRBJ2-2	-	-	TRBV4-2	CASSPSDVSTGVLFF	TGTGCCAGCAGCCCTTCTGACGTCTCCACCGGGGTGCTGTTTTTT
TRBJ2-7	many	-	TRBV10-3	CAISDGSYEQYF	TGTGCCATCAGTGACGGGTCCTACGAGCAGTACTTC
TRBJ1-2	many	-	TRBV7-9	CASSHTQDFNYGYTF	TGTGCCAGCAGCCACACCCAGGATTTTAACTATGGCTACACCTTC
TRBJ2-3	once	-	TRBV27	CASSLKGDTQYF	TGTGCCAGCAGTTTAAAAGGGGATACGCAGTATTTT
TRBJ2-7	once	-	TRBV10-2	CASSVWEYEQYF	TGCGCCAGCAGTGTGTGGGAATACGAGCAGTACTTC
TRBJ2-7	-	-	TRBV28	CASLRGTEQYF	TGTGCCAGCTTAAGAGGGACAGAGCAGTACTTC
TRBJ2-7	-	TRBD2	TRBV28	CASSFAGLAYPYEQYF	TGTGCCAGCTCATTCGCGGGACTAGCCTATCCCTACGAGCAGTACTTC
TRBJ1-3	few	TRBD1	TRBV5-1	CASSPTGQPASSGNTIYF	TGCGCCAGCAGCCCTACGGGACAGCCCGCGAGCTCTGGAAACACCATATATTTT
TRBJ2-1	many	-	TRBV7-9	CASTLIKDLGNEQFF	TGTGCCAGCACCCTAATCAAGGATCTGGGGAATGAGCAGTTCTTC
TRBJ1-1	-	-	TRBV6-1	CASIPADTSNTEAFF	TGTGCCAGCATACCAGCGGACACCTCGAACACTGAAGCTTTCTTT
TRBJ2-1	many	TRBD2	TRBV7-9	CASSDSKLADTSYNEQFF	TGTGCCAGCAGCGACTCGAAGCTAGCGGATACCTCCTACAATGAGCAGTTCTTC
TRBJ1-4	-	-	TRBV11-2	CASSSRQSLNEKLFF	TGTGCCAGCAGCTCGCGACAGAGCCTTAATGAAAAACTGTTTTTT
TRBJ2-3	-	-	TRBV20-1	CSARVLDYLFDTQYF	TGCAGTGCTAGGGTACTCGACTACCTCTTCGATACGCAGTATTTT
TRBJ2-7	-	-	TRBV3-1	CASSQRRGYEQYF	TGTGCCAGCAGCCAAAGGAGAGGCTACGAGCAGTACTTC
TRBJ1-2	few	-	TRBV27	CASSGRGGYTF	TGTGCCAGCAGCGGGAGGGGTGGCTACACCTTC
TRBJ2-2	many	TRBD2	TRBV7-9	CASTPTSGRGVNTGELFF	TGTGCCAGCACCCCGACTAGCGGGAGGGGAGTAAACACCGGGGAGCTGTTTTTT
TRBJ2-7	few	-	TRBV5-6	CASSLRRGELGKWEQYF	TGTGCCAGCAGCTTGAGGAGGGGCGAATTGGGAAAGTGGGAGCAGTACTTC
TRBJ1-6	many	-	TRBV7-3	CASSLGLPGHATPLHF	TGTGCCAGCAGCTTAGGGTTACCGGGACACGCAACGCCCCTCCACTTT
TRBJ1-1	few	-	TRBV5-1	CASSLASVGRNTEAFF	TGCGCCAGCAGCTTGGCCAGTGTAGGGCGCAACACTGAAGCTTTCTTT
TRBJ1-5	-	TRBD1	TRBV11-2	CASSSTGGSQPQHF	TGTGCCAGCAGCTCGACAGGGGGTAGTCAGCCCCAGCATTTT
TRBJ2-4	-	TRBD2	TRBV4-1	CASRPTSGNIQYF	TGCGCCAGCCGACCGACTAGCGGGAACATTCAGTACTTC
TRBJ2-3	-	TRBD2	TRBV9	CASSVAGPGTSATDTQYF	TGTGCCAGCAGCGTAGCCGGTCCCGGGACTAGCGCGACAGATACGCAGTATTTT
TRBJ2-2	many	TRBD2	TRBV7-9	CASSLVGLAGGELFF	TGTGCCAGCAGCTTAGTTGGACTAGCCGGCGGGGAGCTGTTTTTT
TRBJ2-2	many	TRBD1	TRBV7-8	CASSSRFSGGGELFF	TGTGCCAGCAGCTCTCGGTTCTCAGGGGGCGGGGAGCTGTTTTTT
TRBJ2-6	many	-	TRBV6-6	CASSYVGTGANVLTF	TGTGCCAGCAGTTACGTGGGGACCGGGGCCAACGTCCTGACTTTC
TRBJ2-5	-	TRBD1	TRBV11-3	CASSSDRGRTTYF	TGTGCCAGCAGCTCGGACAGGGGAAGGACCACGTACTTC
TRBJ2-1	-	TRBD2	TRBV6-4	CASSYRTSGGANEQFF	TGTGCCAGCAGTTACAGGACTAGCGGGGGGGCTAATGAGCAGTTCTTC
TRBJ2-3	few	-	TRBV30	CAWSTWETAILTQYF	TGTGCCTGGAGTACCTGGGAGACAGCCATCCTTACGCAGTATTTT
TRBJ1-1	-	-	TRBV27	CASSLSRGGSSFF	TGTGCCAGCAGTTTATCCCGGGGAGGCTCGTCTTTCTTT
TRBJ2-2	few	TRBD1	TRBV7-3	CASSHSGTGVGELFF	TGTGCCAGCAGCCACTCCGGGACAGGAGTCGGGGAGCTGTTTTTT
TRBJ2-1	-	-	TRBV27	CASSPPGSHYNEQFF	TGTGCCAGCAGTCCCCCCGGGAGCCACTACAATGAGCAGTTCTTC
TRBJ2-1	many	-	TRBV20-1	CSAREGNEQFF	TGCAGTGCTAGAGAAGGGAATGAGCAGTTCTTC
TRBJ1-2	few	-	TRBV4-1	CASSQNRGVAF	TGCGCCAGCAGCCAAAATAGGGGAGTGGCCTTC
TRBJ2-5	many	-	TRBV12-3/TRBV12-4	CASSLQGNQETQYF	TGTGCCAGCAGTCTACAGGGTAACCAAGAGACCCAGTACTTC
TRBJ2-4	many	-	TRBV2	CASSEQAPYTVAKNIQYF	TGTGCCAGCAGTGAACAGGCGCCGTACACTGTAGCCAAAAACATTCAGTACTTC
TRBJ1-3	-	TRBD1	TRBV10-2	CASRPGQGLESWKHHIF	TGCGCCAGCAGACCGGGACAGGGTTTGGAAAGCTGGAAACACCATATATTT
TRBJ2-1	-	TRBD2	TRBV7-6	CASSLTSGGHNEQFF	TGTGCCAGCAGTTTGACTAGCGGGGGGCACAATGAGCAGTTCTTC
TRBJ2-1	many	-	TRBV11-2	CASSLVGFSDPHAF	TGTGCCAGCAGCTTAGTAGGGTTCTCGGACCCCCACGCCTTC
TRBJ2-7	few	TRBD2	TRBV4-1	CASSQGFGRNYEQYF	TGCGCCAGCAGCCAAGGGTTCGGGAGGAACTACGAGCAGTACTTC